The rows below give T cell receptor beta chains drawn from one sample of a study of blood T cell repertoires in COVID-19. Repertoires were generated with immunoSEQ multiplex PCR, while TCRdb's copy carries only in-frame clones and drops some. The data show 280,000 or so clones, with around 88% seen just once and 2.1% held by the top ten. The sample taken for sequencing was peripheral blood. The receptors come from a young woman who had recovered from COVID-19. Both conserved end residues are part of each CDR3. The D gene is left open where the match is weak. The size entry is marked missing in some rows and otherwise reads once, few, many or a size class.

j_call: TRBJ2-7
clone_size: -
d_call: TRBD2
v_call: TRBV5-1
cdr3_aa: CASSLAPSGGNSYEQYF
cdr3_nt: TGCGCCAGCAGCTTGGCGCCTAGCGGGGGAAACTCCTACGAGCAGTACTTC

j_call: TRBJ1-4
clone_size: -
d_call: -
v_call: TRBV5-1
cdr3_aa: CASSLRPDIGEKLFF
cdr3_nt: TGCGCCAGCAGCTTGCGCCCGGACATTGGTGAAAAACTGTTTTTT

j_call: TRBJ2-5
clone_size: -
d_call: TRBD2
v_call: TRBV5-8
cdr3_aa: CASSGAGTSSGETQYF
cdr3_nt: TGTGCCAGCAGCGGAGCCGGGACTAGCAGCGGGGAGACCCAGTACTTC

j_call: TRBJ2-5
clone_size: -
d_call: TRBD2
v_call: TRBV12-5
cdr3_aa: CASGWTSGVKETQYF
cdr3_nt: TGTGCTAGTGGTTGGACTAGCGGGGTAAAAGAGACCCAGTACTTC

j_call: TRBJ1-1
clone_size: -
d_call: -
v_call: TRBV19
cdr3_aa: CASPVLGPRWTEAFF
cdr3_nt: TGTGCCAGCCCGGTGCTGGGGCCAAGGTGGACTGAAGCTTTCTTT

j_call: TRBJ2-3
clone_size: once
d_call: -
v_call: TRBV12-3/TRBV12-4
cdr3_aa: CASRTLGRGTQYF
cdr3_nt: TGTGCCAGCAGAACTCTAGGCCGGGGTACGCAGTATTTT

j_call: TRBJ1-1
clone_size: few
d_call: -
v_call: TRBV29-1
cdr3_aa: CTTTANTEAFF
cdr3_nt: TGCACGACGACAGCTAACACTGAAGCTTTCTTT

j_call: TRBJ1-1
clone_size: -
d_call: -
v_call: TRBV5-1
cdr3_aa: CASSSEKESPFF
cdr3_nt: TGCGCCAGCAGCTCTGAAAAAGAGAGTCCTTTCTTT

j_call: TRBJ2-2
clone_size: -
d_call: -
v_call: TRBV21-1
cdr3_aa: CASSRDRELAGELFF
cdr3_nt: TGTGCCAGCAGCCGGGACAGGGAATTAGCCGGGGAGCTGTTTTTT

j_call: TRBJ2-7
clone_size: -
d_call: TRBD1
v_call: TRBV6-1
cdr3_aa: CASSESYGTGREQYF
cdr3_nt: TGTGCCAGCAGTGAATCGTACGGGACAGGGCGGGAGCAGTACTTC

j_call: TRBJ1-3
clone_size: -
d_call: -
v_call: TRBV6-5
cdr3_aa: CASSAGGNTIYF
cdr3_nt: TGTGCCAGCAGCGCAGGGGGAAACACCATATATTTT

j_call: TRBJ1-2
clone_size: -
d_call: TRBD1
v_call: TRBV7-2
cdr3_aa: CASSPTGGGGYTF
cdr3_nt: TGTGCCAGCAGCCCGACAGGGGGCGGTGGCTACACCTTC

j_call: TRBJ2-1
clone_size: -
d_call: -
v_call: TRBV11-2
cdr3_aa: CASSSQGGRITYNEQFF
cdr3_nt: TGTGCCAGCAGCTCCCAAGGGGGACGGATAACCTACAATGAGCAGTTCTTC

j_call: TRBJ2-3
clone_size: -
d_call: TRBD1
v_call: TRBV19
cdr3_aa: CAVGQGSTDTQYF
cdr3_nt: TGTGCTGTCGGACAGGGAAGCACAGATACGCAGTATTTT

j_call: TRBJ2-5
clone_size: -
d_call: TRBD2
v_call: TRBV4-2
cdr3_aa: CASSTGTSGSQETQYF
cdr3_nt: TGTGCCAGCAGCACCGGGACTAGCGGGAGCCAAGAGACCCAGTACTTC

j_call: TRBJ2-3
clone_size: -
d_call: -
v_call: TRBV7-2
cdr3_aa: CASSLGTGDTQYF
cdr3_nt: TGTGCCAGCAGCTTAGGGACTGGAGATACGCAGTATTTT

j_call: TRBJ2-7
clone_size: -
d_call: -
v_call: TRBV28
cdr3_aa: CASRQGAKGYGQYF
cdr3_nt: TGTGCCAGCAGACAAGGGGCTAAGGGCTACGGGCAGTACTTC